A single T cell receptor beta chain is shown here with its context. Germline V CDR1 and CDR2: MNHEY, SVGAGI. The J segment lost 6 bases and the V segment lost 5 bases, leaving 9 bases of the junction unmatched. This CDR3 has 14 amino acids. The data stem from a study of control samples from healthy donors and cancer patients. TCRdb's copy holds only in-frame clones and misses some; the assay was immunoSEQ multiplex PCR. The data contain 120,000 to 150,000 clones, 92% of them singletons. Sequenced sample: blood. This TCR derives from a man aged 25 to 40 in good health. The rearrangement links TRBV6-5 to TRBJ2-7, with TRBD1 matching 8 bases. The CDR3 loop reads CASSTDRGVGEQYF. The CDR3 DNA is TGTGCCAGCAGTACCGACAGGGGAGTGGGCGAGCAGTACTTC.